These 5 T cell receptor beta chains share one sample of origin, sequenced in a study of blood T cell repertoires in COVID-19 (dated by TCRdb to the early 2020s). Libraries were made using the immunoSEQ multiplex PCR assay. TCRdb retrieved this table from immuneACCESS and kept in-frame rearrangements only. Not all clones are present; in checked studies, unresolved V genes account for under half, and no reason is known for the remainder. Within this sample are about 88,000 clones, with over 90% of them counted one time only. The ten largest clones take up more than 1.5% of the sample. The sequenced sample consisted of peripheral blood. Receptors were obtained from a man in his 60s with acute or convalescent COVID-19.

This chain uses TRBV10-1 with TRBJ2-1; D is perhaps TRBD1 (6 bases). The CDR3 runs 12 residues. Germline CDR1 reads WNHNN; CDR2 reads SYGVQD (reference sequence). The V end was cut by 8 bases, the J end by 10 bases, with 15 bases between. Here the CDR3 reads CASSPGAGEQFF. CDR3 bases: TGCGCCAGCTCTCCAGGGGCTGGGGAGCAGTTCTTC.

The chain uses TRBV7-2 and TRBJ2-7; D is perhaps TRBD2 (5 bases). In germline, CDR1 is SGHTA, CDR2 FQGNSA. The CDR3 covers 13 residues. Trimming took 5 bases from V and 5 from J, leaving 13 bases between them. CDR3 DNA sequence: TGTGCCAGCAGCCGTAGGGTCGGGGACGAGCAGTACTTC. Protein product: CASSRRVGDEQYF.

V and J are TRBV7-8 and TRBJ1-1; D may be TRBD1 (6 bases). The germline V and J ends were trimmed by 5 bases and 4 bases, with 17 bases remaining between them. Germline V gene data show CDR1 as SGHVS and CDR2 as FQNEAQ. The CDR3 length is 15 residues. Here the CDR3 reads CASSPRMRGSTEAFF. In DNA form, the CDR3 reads TGTGCCAGCAGCCCACGTATGAGGGGGAGCACTGAAGCTTTCTTT.

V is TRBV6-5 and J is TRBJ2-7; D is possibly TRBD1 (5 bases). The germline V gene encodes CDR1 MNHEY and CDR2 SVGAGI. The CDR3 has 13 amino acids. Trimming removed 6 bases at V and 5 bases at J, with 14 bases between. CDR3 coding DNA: TGTGCCAGCAGCCCCAGGGATCACGACGAGCAGTACTTC. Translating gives CASSPRDHDEQYF.

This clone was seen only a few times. CDR3 in amino acids: CASSIWGTPHGYTF. CDR3 DNA: TGTGCCAGTAGTATATGGGGGACACCCCATGGCTACACCTTC. This rearrangement joins TRBV19 to TRBJ1-2; D perhaps matches TRBD1 (6 bases). V was cut by 2 bases and J by 6 bases, with 13 bases left in between. The CDR3 totals 14 residues. The V gene's germline CDR1 is LNHDA and CDR2 SQIVND (reference sequence).